A selection of T cell receptor beta chains follows, all from one sample in a study of CD8 T cells in ankylosing spondylitis. A single record per CDR3 protein comes from TCRdb applying MiXCR to the 5' RACE reads. The sample contains 240,000 or so distinct CDR3 sequences, roughly 8.6% of which appear only once. The material sequenced was blood, either unsorted or a sorted T cell fraction (not recorded which). These receptors all come from a male donor with ankylosing spondylitis or in good health (not recorded which). Each CDR3 is given with its conserved first and last residue.

j_call: TRBJ2-5
v_call: TRBV20-1
cdr3_aa: CSAIGGSETQYF

j_call: TRBJ2-2
v_call: TRBV19
cdr3_aa: CASGWEEQGDTGELFF

j_call: TRBJ2-5
v_call: TRBV12-3/TRBV12-4
cdr3_aa: CASSFMETQYF

j_call: TRBJ1-1
v_call: TRBV5-1
cdr3_aa: CASSWGGDTEAFF

j_call: TRBJ2-5
v_call: TRBV20-1
cdr3_aa: CSARGPGLAGEETQYF

j_call: TRBJ2-7
v_call: TRBV12-3/TRBV12-4
cdr3_aa: CASSPWREDEQYF

j_call: TRBJ2-5
v_call: TRBV7-9
cdr3_aa: CASSSAEVGETQYF

j_call: TRBJ2-6
v_call: TRBV25-1
cdr3_aa: CASSQSSTKTGANVLTF

j_call: TRBJ2-1
v_call: TRBV29-1
cdr3_aa: CSADGGETYNEQFF

j_call: TRBJ1-1
v_call: TRBV29-1
cdr3_aa: CSVEEKRTGGGTEAFF

j_call: TRBJ2-1
v_call: TRBV10-2
cdr3_aa: CASSENMFSSYNEQFF

j_call: TRBJ2-1
v_call: TRBV7-9
cdr3_aa: CASSVSAAYNEQFF